The rows below give T cell receptor beta chains drawn from one sample of a study of a mutant IDH1 vaccine in newly diagnosed glioma. Sequenced by immunoSEQ multiplex PCR; TCRdb stores in-frame clones only, minus some. This sample yields 44,000 or so clones, of which under 90% are seen a single time; 4.5% to 6% belongs to the top ten. These receptors are not linked to any known antigen. Here the sequenced sample was PBMCs, taken from a glioma patient whose treatment included an IDH1 peptide vaccine. The receptors derive from a woman in her thirties or forties with glioma. Some clones in this sample may be carry-over from other donors' samples. CDR3s include the opening cysteine and the closing phenylalanine or tryptophan. A D gene is named only where the DNA matches it firmly. Clone size appears in some rows only: once, few, many, or a class for an expanded clone.

V gene: TRBV19
J gene: TRBJ1-1
D gene: TRBD1
clone size: -
CDR3 DNA: TGTGCCAGTAGCACAGGGGGGAACACTGAAGCTTTCTTT
CDR3 protein: CASSTGGNTEAFF

V gene: TRBV5-6
J gene: TRBJ1-3
D gene: -
clone size: -
CDR3 DNA: TGTGCCAGCAGCCCGAAGGTTTACTCTGGAAACACCATATATTTT
CDR3 protein: CASSPKVYSGNTIYF

V gene: TRBV11-2
J gene: TRBJ2-2
D gene: -
clone size: -
CDR3 DNA: TGTGCCAGCGTGGGTCCCGGGACACCTAACACCGGGGAGCTGTTTTTT
CDR3 protein: CASVGPGTPNTGELFF

V gene: TRBV5-1
J gene: TRBJ2-7
D gene: -
clone size: -
CDR3 DNA: TGCGCCAGCAGCCCAGACAGGTCCTACGAGCAGTACTTC
CDR3 protein: CASSPDRSYEQYF

V gene: TRBV25-1
J gene: TRBJ2-4
D gene: -
clone size: once
CDR3 DNA: TGTGCCAGCAGTCAGGATACGGCCAAAAACATTCAGTACTTC
CDR3 protein: CASSQDTAKNIQYF

V gene: TRBV5-4
J gene: TRBJ2-7
D gene: -
clone size: -
CDR3 DNA: TGTGCCAGCAGCTTGGAGTACGAGCAGTACTTC
CDR3 protein: CASSLEYEQYF

V gene: TRBV5-6
J gene: TRBJ2-7
D gene: -
clone size: -
CDR3 DNA: TGTGCCAGCAGCTTACTACGGGCGGACGAGCAGTACTTC
CDR3 protein: CASSLLRADEQYF

V gene: TRBV18
J gene: TRBJ1-2
D gene: -
clone size: -
CDR3 DNA: TGTGCCAGCTCACCACCAGAACACCTCTATGGCTACACCTTC
CDR3 protein: CASSPPEHLYGYTF

V gene: TRBV7-8
J gene: TRBJ1-5
D gene: -
clone size: -
CDR3 DNA: TGTGCCAGCAGCTTATTGGGGGGCGCGAATCAGCCCCAGCATTTT
CDR3 protein: CASSLLGGANQPQHF

V gene: TRBV20-1
J gene: TRBJ2-1
D gene: -
clone size: -
CDR3 DNA: TGCAGTGCTAAAGTTTACAATGAGCAGTTCTTC
CDR3 protein: CSAKVYNEQFF

V gene: TRBV7-8
J gene: TRBJ2-7
D gene: -
clone size: -
CDR3 DNA: TGTGCCAGCAGCTCTGGACACGAAAACACCTACGAGCAGTACTTC
CDR3 protein: CASSSGHENTYEQYF

V gene: TRBV5-1
J gene: TRBJ1-4
D gene: -
clone size: -
CDR3 DNA: TGCGCCAGCAGCCCCGGGACAAGTAATGAAAAACTGTTTTTT
CDR3 protein: CASSPGTSNEKLFF

V gene: TRBV21-1
J gene: TRBJ2-7
D gene: -
clone size: few
CDR3 DNA: TGTGCCAGCGCCCCCAGCATGGACGAGCAGTACTTC
CDR3 protein: CASAPSMDEQYF

V gene: TRBV7-2
J gene: TRBJ1-2
D gene: -
clone size: -
CDR3 DNA: TGTGCCAGCAACGTCCGGGTCGGGGGGTATGGCTACACCTTC
CDR3 protein: CASNVRVGGYGYTF

V gene: TRBV7-9
J gene: TRBJ2-5
D gene: -
clone size: -
CDR3 DNA: TGTGCCAGCAGCGGGGAGACCCAGTACTTC
CDR3 protein: CASSGETQYF

V gene: TRBV15
J gene: TRBJ2-7
D gene: -
clone size: few
CDR3 DNA: TGTGCCACCAGCAGAGCCCCCGACACAGGGCTCTACGAGCAGTACTTC
CDR3 protein: CATSRAPDTGLYEQYF

V gene: TRBV9
J gene: TRBJ1-2
D gene: -
clone size: once
CDR3 DNA: TGTGCCAGCAGCGTAGAAGGGTCCGCCGTGGGCTATGGCTACACCTTC
CDR3 protein: CASSVEGSAVGYGYTF

V gene: TRBV9
J gene: TRBJ2-2
D gene: -
clone size: -
CDR3 DNA: TGTGCCAGCAGCGTCGTGGGGGCGACCGGGGAGCTGTTTTTT
CDR3 protein: CASSVVGATGELFF

V gene: TRBV29-1
J gene: TRBJ1-2
D gene: -
clone size: -
CDR3 DNA: TGCAGCGTTGAGGATCCCTATGGCTACACCTTC
CDR3 protein: CSVEDPYGYTF

V gene: TRBV4-3
J gene: TRBJ2-2
D gene: -
clone size: -
CDR3 DNA: TGCGCCAGCAGCCAAGATTCCCCGACAGTGACCACCGGGGAGCTGTTTTTT
CDR3 protein: CASSQDSPTVTTGELFF

V gene: TRBV9
J gene: TRBJ2-3
D gene: -
clone size: -
CDR3 DNA: TGTGCCAGCAGCGTAGGGGTGGGGATCACAGATACGCAGTATTTT
CDR3 protein: CASSVGVGITDTQYF

V gene: TRBV19
J gene: TRBJ2-4
D gene: -
clone size: -
CDR3 DNA: TGTGCCAGTAGTATGGGAGTAACGCGGAAAGCCAAAAACATTCAGTACTTC
CDR3 protein: CASSMGVTRKAKNIQYF

V gene: TRBV5-4
J gene: TRBJ1-1
D gene: -
clone size: few
CDR3 DNA: TGTGCCAGCAGTTCGGGCCCATCCAAGAACACTGAAGCTTTCTTT
CDR3 protein: CASSSGPSKNTEAFF

V gene: TRBV7-2
J gene: TRBJ2-7
D gene: -
clone size: -
CDR3 DNA: TGTGCCAGCAGCTTAATAGGAAGGCTCTGGGCCTACGAGCAGTACTTC
CDR3 protein: CASSLIGRLWAYEQYF

V gene: TRBV7-9
J gene: TRBJ1-2
D gene: -
clone size: few
CDR3 DNA: TGTGCCAGCAGCTTAGGCGGGCTTATAGGCTACACCTTC
CDR3 protein: CASSLGGLIGYTF

V gene: TRBV4-2
J gene: TRBJ1-4
D gene: -
clone size: -
CDR3 DNA: TGTGCCAGCAGCCAGCCCCCGCGCTTGGGGGGCAATGAAAAACTGTTTTTT
CDR3 protein: CASSQPPRLGGNEKLFF

V gene: TRBV19
J gene: TRBJ1-1
D gene: -
clone size: medium-sized
CDR3 DNA: TGTGCCAGTAGTTCAAGGCGGGGGCACACTGAAGCTTTCTTT
CDR3 protein: CASSSRRGHTEAFF

V gene: TRBV7-2
J gene: TRBJ2-5
D gene: TRBD1
clone size: -
CDR3 DNA: TGTGCCAGCAGCTTGAATTCGGCAGGGGGAGAGACCCAGTACTTC
CDR3 protein: CASSLNSAGGETQYF

V gene: TRBV29-1
J gene: TRBJ1-2
D gene: TRBD1
clone size: -
CDR3 DNA: TGCAGCGTTGAGCAGGGACAGCTGGGCTACACCTTC
CDR3 protein: CSVEQGQLGYTF

V gene: TRBV5-1
J gene: TRBJ1-1
D gene: -
clone size: once
CDR3 DNA: TGCGCCAGCAGCCGGCGACTGGGGGAGAACACTGAAGCTTTCTTT
CDR3 protein: CASSRRLGENTEAFF

V gene: TRBV4-3
J gene: TRBJ2-1
D gene: -
clone size: -
CDR3 DNA: TGCGCCAGCAGCCAAGATCCCATGGGGCTAGAGCAGTTCTTC
CDR3 protein: CASSQDPMGLEQFF

V gene: TRBV5-1
J gene: TRBJ2-2
D gene: TRBD1
clone size: medium-sized
CDR3 DNA: TGCGCCAGCAGCTGGGGACAGGGGAACACCGGGGAGCTGTTTTTT
CDR3 protein: CASSWGQGNTGELFF

V gene: TRBV5-1
J gene: TRBJ2-7
D gene: -
clone size: -
CDR3 DNA: TGCGCCAGCAGCTTGGGGACGTCTAGGGACGAGCAGTACTTC
CDR3 protein: CASSLGTSRDEQYF

V gene: TRBV6-6
J gene: TRBJ2-7
D gene: TRBD2
clone size: -
CDR3 DNA: TGTGCCAGCAGACTTGGGGGGGAGAGCTCCTACGAGCAGTACTTC
CDR3 protein: CASRLGGESSYEQYF

V gene: TRBV7-2
J gene: TRBJ2-7
D gene: -
clone size: -
CDR3 DNA: TGTGCCAGCAGTTCACAACGGGGGAGCTCCTACGAGCAGTACTTC
CDR3 protein: CASSSQRGSSYEQYF

V gene: TRBV15
J gene: TRBJ1-4
D gene: TRBD1
clone size: -
CDR3 DNA: TGTGCCACCGCTCCCCTTCAGGGGGGAGGGGAAAAACTGTTTTTT
CDR3 protein: CATAPLQGGGEKLFF

V gene: TRBV6-5
J gene: TRBJ1-1
D gene: -
clone size: -
CDR3 DNA: TGTGCCAGCAGTCGGTTGGGCAGGGTAGGGACTGAAGCTTTCTTT
CDR3 protein: CASSRLGRVGTEAFF

V gene: TRBV13
J gene: TRBJ1-1
D gene: TRBD1
clone size: few
CDR3 DNA: TGTGCCAGCAGCACACGAGGGGGCAGAGTGGGCACTGAAGCTTTCTTT
CDR3 protein: CASSTRGGRVGTEAFF

V gene: TRBV5-6
J gene: TRBJ2-5
D gene: -
clone size: -
CDR3 DNA: TGTGCCAGCAGCGAGGGCAGGGTTCTAGGGCAAGAGACCCAGTACTTC
CDR3 protein: CASSEGRVLGQETQYF

V gene: TRBV10-3
J gene: TRBJ1-4
D gene: -
clone size: -
CDR3 DNA: TGTGCCATCAGTCAGGGGCTGGGTAATGAAAAACTGTTTTTT
CDR3 protein: CAISQGLGNEKLFF

V gene: TRBV27
J gene: TRBJ2-5
D gene: -
clone size: -
CDR3 DNA: TGTGCCAGCAGTTTATCGAGGGGGTTGGGGCAAGAGACCCAGTACTTC
CDR3 protein: CASSLSRGLGQETQYF

V gene: TRBV6-6
J gene: TRBJ2-5
D gene: TRBD1
clone size: once
CDR3 DNA: TGTGCCAGCAGGGCACCGGGACAGGGGAGAGAGACCCAGTACTTC
CDR3 protein: CASRAPGQGRETQYF

V gene: TRBV7-9
J gene: TRBJ1-1
D gene: -
clone size: few
CDR3 DNA: TGTGCCAGCAGCTTAGGATTGGCAGGGGAAGAAGCGGCTGAAGCTTTCTTT
CDR3 protein: CASSLGLAGEEAAEAFF

V gene: TRBV4-1
J gene: TRBJ2-7
D gene: -
clone size: -
CDR3 DNA: TGCGCCAGCAGCCAAGCGAGTGACTACGAGCAGTACTTC
CDR3 protein: CASSQASDYEQYF

V gene: TRBV6-6
J gene: TRBJ1-4
D gene: -
clone size: -
CDR3 DNA: TGTGCCAGCAGTTACGGGACGGCCGAAAAACTGTTTTTT
CDR3 protein: CASSYGTAEKLFF

V gene: TRBV6-4
J gene: TRBJ1-2
D gene: -
clone size: once
CDR3 DNA: TGTGCCAGCACTCAGGAGGCAGCCAACTATGGCTACACCTTC
CDR3 protein: CASTQEAANYGYTF

V gene: TRBV6-1
J gene: TRBJ2-2
D gene: TRBD1
clone size: -
CDR3 DNA: TGTGCCAGCAGTGAGGACAGGGGACCGAACACCGGGGAGCTGTTTTTT
CDR3 protein: CASSEDRGPNTGELFF

V gene: TRBV9
J gene: TRBJ1-2
D gene: -
clone size: -
CDR3 DNA: TGTGCCAGCAGCGTAGGGCCCCGGAGGGATGGCTACACCTTC
CDR3 protein: CASSVGPRRDGYTF

V gene: TRBV7-9
J gene: TRBJ2-6
D gene: -
clone size: -
CDR3 DNA: TGTGCCAGCAGCTTAGCCGCATCTGGGGCCAACGTCCTGACTTTC
CDR3 protein: CASSLAASGANVLTF

V gene: TRBV2
J gene: TRBJ2-7
D gene: TRBD1
clone size: -
CDR3 DNA: TGTGCCAGCAGTGAGAGGACAGGCGTCCACGAGCAGTACTTC
CDR3 protein: CASSERTGVHEQYF

V gene: TRBV27
J gene: TRBJ1-1
D gene: TRBD1
clone size: medium-sized
CDR3 DNA: TGTGCCAGCAGCTACGGACAGGGGAGGACTGAAGCTTTCTTT
CDR3 protein: CASSYGQGRTEAFF